These 15 T cell receptor beta chains were sequenced from one sample in a study of T-cell reconstitution after alpha-beta-depleted transplantation in children. Unique molecular identifiers were used in preparing the TCRbeta library. TCRdb analysed the PCR reads with MiXCR anew, one entry per CDR3 protein. The table includes a few hundred thousand distinct CDR3 sequences, 9.9% detected once. Here the sequenced sample was PBMCs from the stem cell graft donor, taken from the stem cell graft. These receptors all stem from a human donor who donated a stem cell graft to a child with SCID.

This clonotype occurred many times. The chain recombines TRBV4-1 with TRBJ2-1; 10 nucleotides line up with TRBD2. Germline values: CDR1 MGHRA, CDR2 YSYEKL. The CDR3 is 19 residues long. V shed 0 bases, J shed 8 bases, and the junction held 16 bases outside the gene matches. The CDR3 DNA reads as TGCGCCAGCAGCCAAGATCCCCTAGCGGGGGTCCACCGGATCGATGAGCAGTTCTTC. Amino acids: CASSQDPLAGVHRIDEQFF.

Only a few counts were recorded for this clonotype. The chain uses TRBV20-1 and TRBJ2-7; D is unclear. CDR3 length: 14 residues. CDR1 is DFQATT, CDR2 SNEGSKA, per germline (reference sequence). V lost 0 bases and J 3 bases, leaving 12 bases between the germline ends. This CDR3 is CSARDRASYYEQYF. For the CDR3, the DNA is TGCAGTGCTAGAGATAGGGCCAGCTACTACGAGCAGTACTTC.

This clonotype was recorded many times. CDR3 DNA: TGTGCCATCGGACAGGGGAGGACAGATACGCAGTATTTT. This sequence encodes CAIGQGRTDTQYF. The rearrangement joins TRBV10-3 to TRBJ2-3; 9 nucleotides line up with TRBD1. The CDR3 is 13 residues long. V dropped 8 bases and J dropped 3; count of bases not matched to a gene: 3. CDR1 and CDR2 (germline): ENHRY, SYGVKD.

This clonotype was observed a handful of times. Here the CDR3 reads CSAREVTKNIQYF. The CDR3 coding sequence is TGCAGTGCTAGAGAAGTGACCAAAAACATTCAGTACTTC. The V call is TRBV20-1, the J call TRBJ2-4; D unclear. The CDR3 has 13 residues. CDR1 is DFQATT, CDR2 SNEGSKA, per germline (reference sequence). V was pared by 0 bases and J by 2 bases, with 5 bases between.

This clonotype was seen only a few times. CDR3 in DNA: TGTGCCAGCAGTGAGGTGGGGGGTGGCGATGAGCAGTTCTTC. Translated, it gives CASSEVGGGDEQFF. This chain links TRBV6-4 with TRBJ2-1; TRBD2 might be the D (6 bases). Germline loops: CDR1 MRHNA, CDR2 SNTAGT. The CDR3 has 14 amino acids. The ends were cut back, 3 bases at V and 8 bases at J, with 14 bases in the middle.

The chain has TRBV11-2 and TRBJ1-2; D gene ambiguous. V gave up 0 bases and J gave up 8 bases, with 10 bases separating them. In germline, CDR1 is SGHAT, CDR2 FQNNGV. There are 13 residues in the CDR3. CDR3 coding DNA: TGTGCCAGCAGCTTAGATCGAGTCGACGGCTACACCTTC. Protein product: CASSLDRVDGYTF.

This clonotype has a handful of counts. The chain employs TRBV4-1 and TRBJ1-2; no firm D call. Germline V gives CDR1 MGHRA, CDR2 YSYEKL. Trimming took 0 bases from V and 4 from J, leaving 9 bases between them. There are 14 residues in the CDR3. This chain's CDR3 is CASSQDMGFYGYTF. The CDR3 DNA is TGCGCCAGCAGCCAAGATATGGGATTCTATGGCTACACCTTC.

The chain employs TRBV4-2 and TRBJ1-1; a possible D gene is TRBD1 (6 bases). The CDR3 loop spans 18 amino acids. Trimming took 0 bases from V and 5 from J, leaving 22 bases between them. Germline V gene data show CDR1 as LGHNA and CDR2 as YNFKEQ. DNA of the CDR3: TGTGCCAGCAGCCAAGAGAGGGGGGCTGTACAGGCGGGGACTGAAGCTTTCTTT. Translated, it gives CASSQERGAVQAGTEAFF.

This clonotype was counted a few times. This chain joins TRBV5-1 and TRBJ2-1; 10 nucleotides match TRBD2. The trim removed 1 base at V and 9 bases at J, leaving 10 bases unmatched. CDR1 is SGHRS, CDR2 YFSETQ, per germline. There are 16 residues in the CDR3. In DNA, the CDR3 is TGCGCCAGCAGCTTGAGGTCTAGCGGGGGTTCTGCTGAGCAGTTCTTC. Protein product: CASSLRSSGGSAEQFF.

This clonotype has a count of ten or more. V and J are TRBV9 and TRBJ1-6; 12 bases align to TRBD1. Losses at the gene ends were 0 bases for V and 7 bases for J; bases not matched to a gene: 2. This CDR3 comprises 16 residues. Germline lookup yields CDR1 SGDLS and CDR2 YYNGEE. The CDR3: CASSVEGTGGNSPLHF. CDR3 nucleotide sequence: TGTGCCAGCAGCGTAGAAGGGACAGGGGGCAATTCACCCCTCCACTTT.

This clonotype was recorded many times. The rearrangement joins TRBV11-2 to TRBJ2-4; TRBD1 aligns across 7 bases. The germline V gene has CDR1 SGHAT and CDR2 FQNNGV. Germline trimming cut 5 bases from V and 1 base from J; bases unmatched to any gene: 2. The CDR3 runs to 14 residues. As DNA, the CDR3 is TGTGCCAGCAGCCCACAGGGGGCCAAAAACATTCAGTACTTC. Translation gives CASSPQGAKNIQYF.

This clonotype has a handful of counts. This sequence joins TRBV12-3 or TRBV12-4 and TRBJ1-1, with D possibly matching TRBD1 (6 bases). CDR3 length equals 14 residues. V was pared by 8 bases and J by 4 bases, with 17 bases between. The CDR3 reads CASGTGGRVTEAFF. The DNA for the CDR3 is TGTGCCAGCGGAACGGGGGGGCGGGTCACTGAAGCTTTCTTT.

This clonotype was seen more than once but under ten times. The chain has TRBV29-1 and TRBJ1-5; D is unresolved. The CDR3 is 13 amino acids. V was trimmed by 4 bases and J by 0 bases, leaving 7 bases between them. In germline, CDR1 is SQVTM, CDR2 ANQGSEA. The CDR3 region has the DNA TGCAGCGTTGGAAAGAGTAGCAATCAGCCCCAGCATTTT. Protein sequence: CSVGKSSNQPQHF.

This clonotype appeared a few times. This sequence joins TRBV6-5 and TRBJ1-5, with D unclear. V gave up 5 bases and J gave up 5 bases, with 16 bases separating them. Germline assignment: CDR1 MNHEY and CDR2 SVGAGI. The CDR3 consists of 15 residues. CDR3 in amino acids: CASSVTRGDYQPQHF. The CDR3 DNA is TGTGCCAGCAGTGTGACTCGGGGTGACTATCAGCCCCAGCATTTT.

The chain recombines TRBV19 with TRBJ2-3, with 10 bases fitting TRBD1. The trim removed 4 bases at V and 3 bases at J, leaving 10 bases unmatched. Germline V gives CDR1 LNHDA, CDR2 SQIVND (reference sequence). The CDR3 length is 17 residues. The CDR3 loop is CASSNLIWDRGTDTQYF. The DNA for the CDR3 is TGTGCCAGTAGTAATTTAATATGGGACAGGGGTACAGATACGCAGTATTTT.